This T cell receptor (beta chain) was documented in a study of T-cell memory formation after mild COVID-19. Concerning this clonotype: Its antigen remains unknown.

General study findings and limits: Still unconfirmed is whether the second-wave clones peaking on day 37 recognized SARS-CoV-2.

In germline, CDR1 is MGHRA, CDR2 YSYEKL. The CDR3 runs to 15 residues. V was pared by 3 bases and J by 5 bases, with 7 bases of the junction left unmatched. From the 5' RACE reads, TCRdb called clonotypes with MiXCR, one entry per CDR3 protein. The data hold under 450,000 distinct CDR3 sequences, with around 14% observed a single time. The specimen sequenced was PBMCs or a T cell subset sorted from them (not recorded which). The clonotype was recovered from a man between 18 and 35 years old who had mild COVID-19 (a few samples of this study predate the infection). Cell type and time point are not known. The J gene is TRBJ1-5, the V gene TRBV4-1, with 7 positions matching TRBD1. As DNA, the CDR3 is TGCGCCAGCAGCCATCGACAGGGTCGGGATCAGCCCCAGCATTTT. It specifies CASSHRQGRDQPQHF.